The entry that follows covers one TCR beta chain sequence. Its antigen is unidentified. These data belong to a study of blood T cells in healthy people across ages. Whole-study findings and limits: Strong correlation linked observed beta diversity and percent naive T cells. Nothing was known about donor CMV status, and this possibly confounded expanded clonotype changes. The study regarded diversity estimates from one million T cells as underestimates.

Alongside a J-beta primer mix, a sample-barcoded 5' primer served in a second PCR lasting about 6 to 11 cycles. TCRdb fed the 5' RACE reads into MiXCR, producing one record per CDR3 protein. The table includes about 1.5 million distinct CDR3 sequences, around 40% detected once. CDR1 and CDR2 (germline): MNHEY, SVGAGI. This CDR3 has 13 residues. V lost 2 bases and J lost 10, with 11 bases in between. Total RNA was extracted at no less than 6 micrograms per sample. The sample was blood. The chain couples TRBV6-5 to TRBJ1-4; D is uncertain. This TCR came from a woman under 30 in good health. The CDR3 spells CASSYGGEGKLFF. DNA of the CDR3: TGTGCCAGCAGTTACGGCGGGGAGGGAAAACTGTTTTTT.